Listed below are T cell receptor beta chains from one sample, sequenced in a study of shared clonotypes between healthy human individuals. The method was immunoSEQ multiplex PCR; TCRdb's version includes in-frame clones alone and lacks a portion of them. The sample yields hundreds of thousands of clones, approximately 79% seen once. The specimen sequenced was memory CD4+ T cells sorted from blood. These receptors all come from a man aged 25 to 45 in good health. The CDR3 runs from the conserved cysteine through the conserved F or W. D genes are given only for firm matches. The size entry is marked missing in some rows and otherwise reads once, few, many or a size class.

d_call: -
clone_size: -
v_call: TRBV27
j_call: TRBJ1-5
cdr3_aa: CASSPGGGQPQHF
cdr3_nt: TGTGCCAGCAGTCCTGGGGGGGGTCAGCCCCAGCATTTT

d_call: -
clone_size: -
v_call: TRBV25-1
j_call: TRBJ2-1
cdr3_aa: CASRPGISSYNEQFF
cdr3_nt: TGTGCCAGCAGACCCGGGATCAGCTCCTACAATGAGCAGTTCTTC

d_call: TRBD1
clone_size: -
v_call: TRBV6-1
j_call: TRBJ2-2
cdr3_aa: CASSEEDRASGELFF
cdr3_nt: TGTGCCAGCAGTGAAGAAGACAGGGCATCCGGGGAGCTGTTTTTT

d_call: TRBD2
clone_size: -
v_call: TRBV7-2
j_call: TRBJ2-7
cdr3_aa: CASSVGLAGVAYEQYF
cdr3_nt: TGTGCCAGCAGCGTAGGACTAGCGGGAGTCGCCTACGAGCAGTACTTC

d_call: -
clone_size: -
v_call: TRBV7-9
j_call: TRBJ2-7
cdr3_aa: CASSFSGLLYEQYF
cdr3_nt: TGTGCCAGCAGCTTTTCAGGGCTTCTCTACGAGCAGTACTTC

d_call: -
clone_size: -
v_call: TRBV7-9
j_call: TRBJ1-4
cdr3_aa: CASSLSRQGLGEKLFF
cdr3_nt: TGTGCCAGCAGCTTATCTCGGCAGGGTCTCGGTGAAAAACTGTTTTTT

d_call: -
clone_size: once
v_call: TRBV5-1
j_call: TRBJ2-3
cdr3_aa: CASKNLGGGPNTQYF
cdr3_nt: TGCGCCAGCAAAAACCTAGGGGGAGGGCCGAATACGCAGTATTTT

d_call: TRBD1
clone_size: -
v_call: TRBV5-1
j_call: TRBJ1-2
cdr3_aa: CASSSGTEHGYTF
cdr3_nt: TGCGCCAGCAGCTCGGGGACAGAGCACGGCTACACCTTC

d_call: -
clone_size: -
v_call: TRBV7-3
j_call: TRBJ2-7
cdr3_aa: CASSPQAGVEQYF
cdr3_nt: TGTGCCAGCAGTCCCCAGGCCGGAGTCGAGCAGTACTTC

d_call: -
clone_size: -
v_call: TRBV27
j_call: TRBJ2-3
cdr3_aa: CASSTDTRVDTQYF
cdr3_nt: TGTGCCAGCAGCACAGACACTCGGGTGGATACGCAGTATTTT

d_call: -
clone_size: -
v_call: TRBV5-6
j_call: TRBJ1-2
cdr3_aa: CASSIPQGNYGYTF
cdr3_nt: TGTGCCAGCAGCATTCCCCAGGGCAACTATGGCTACACCTTC

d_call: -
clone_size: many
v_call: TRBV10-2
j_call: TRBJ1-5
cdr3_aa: CATNVGLRDPYQPQHF
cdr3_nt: TGCGCCACCAACGTGGGGCTCAGGGACCCCTATCAGCCCCAGCATTTT

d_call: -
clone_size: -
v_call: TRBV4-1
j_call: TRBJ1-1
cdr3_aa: CASSQDYPRPGTAKTFF
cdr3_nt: TGCGCCAGCAGCCAAGATTACCCACGTCCAGGCACTGCCAAAACTTTCTTT

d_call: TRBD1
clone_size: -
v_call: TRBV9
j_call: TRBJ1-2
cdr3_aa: CASSGRQGTNYGYTF
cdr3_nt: TGTGCCAGCAGCGGCCGACAGGGGACTAACTATGGCTACACCTTC

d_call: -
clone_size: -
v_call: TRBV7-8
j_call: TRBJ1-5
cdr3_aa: CASSFWSRIEGGNQPQHF
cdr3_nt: TGTGCCAGCAGCTTTTGGAGTAGGATTGAGGGGGGCAATCAGCCCCAGCATTTT

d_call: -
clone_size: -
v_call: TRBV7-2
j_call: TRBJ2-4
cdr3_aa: CASSRENIQYF
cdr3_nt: TGTGCCAGCAGCAGAGAGAACATTCAGTACTTC

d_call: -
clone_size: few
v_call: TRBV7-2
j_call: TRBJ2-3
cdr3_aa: CASSSGWGGDTQYF
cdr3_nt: TGTGCCAGCAGCTCGGGCTGGGGGGGCGATACGCAGTATTTT

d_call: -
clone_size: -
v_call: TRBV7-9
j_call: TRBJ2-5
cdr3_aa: CASSFMGGQETQYF
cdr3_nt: TGTGCCAGCAGCTTTATGGGCGGACAAGAGACCCAGTACTTC

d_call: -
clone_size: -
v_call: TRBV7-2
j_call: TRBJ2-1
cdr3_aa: CASSLIVDNEQFF
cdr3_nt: TGTGCCAGCAGCTTAATAGTGGACAATGAGCAGTTCTTC

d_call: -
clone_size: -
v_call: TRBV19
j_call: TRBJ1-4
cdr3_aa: CASSTRHVRTEKLFF
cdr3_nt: TGTGCCAGTAGTACGCGACATGTCAGAACTGAAAAACTGTTTTTT

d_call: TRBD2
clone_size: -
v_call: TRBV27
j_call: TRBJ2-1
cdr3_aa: CASKALTGGRANEQFF
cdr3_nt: TGTGCCAGCAAGGCCCTGACTGGCGGGAGGGCCAATGAGCAGTTCTTC

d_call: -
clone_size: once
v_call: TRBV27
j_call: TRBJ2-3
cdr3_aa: CASTSVGGTGYF
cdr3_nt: TGTGCCAGCACTTCAGTAGGGGGTACGGGGTATTTT